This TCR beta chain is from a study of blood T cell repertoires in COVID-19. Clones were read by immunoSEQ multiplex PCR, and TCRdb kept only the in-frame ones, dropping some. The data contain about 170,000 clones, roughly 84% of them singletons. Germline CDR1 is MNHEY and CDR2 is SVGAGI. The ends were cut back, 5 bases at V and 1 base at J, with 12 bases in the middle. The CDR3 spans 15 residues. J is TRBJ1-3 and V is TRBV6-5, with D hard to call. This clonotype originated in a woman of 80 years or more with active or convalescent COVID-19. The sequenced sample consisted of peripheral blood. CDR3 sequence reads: CASSPGRESGNTIYF. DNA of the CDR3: TGTGCCAGCAGTCCGGGGAGGGAGTCTGGAAACACCATATATTTT.